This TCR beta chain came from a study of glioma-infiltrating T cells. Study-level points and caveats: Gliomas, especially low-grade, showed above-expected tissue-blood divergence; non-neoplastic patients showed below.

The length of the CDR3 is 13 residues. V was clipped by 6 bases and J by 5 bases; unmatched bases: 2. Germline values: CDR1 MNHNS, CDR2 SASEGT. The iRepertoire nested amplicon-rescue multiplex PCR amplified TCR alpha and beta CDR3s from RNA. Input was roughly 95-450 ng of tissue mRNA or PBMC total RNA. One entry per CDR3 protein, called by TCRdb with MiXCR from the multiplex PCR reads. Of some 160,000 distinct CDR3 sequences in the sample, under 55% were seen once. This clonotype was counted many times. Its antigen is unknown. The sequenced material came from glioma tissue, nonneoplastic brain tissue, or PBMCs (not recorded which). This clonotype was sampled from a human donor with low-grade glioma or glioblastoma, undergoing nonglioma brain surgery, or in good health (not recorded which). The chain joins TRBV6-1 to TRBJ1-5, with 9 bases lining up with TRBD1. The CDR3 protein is CASSRDRDQPQHF. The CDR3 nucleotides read TGTGCCAGCAGCCGGGACAGGGATCAGCCCCAGCATTTT.